This TCR beta chain was retrieved from a study of blood T cell repertoires in COVID-19. In the study overall: COVID-19 samples, acute and convalescent, were from the United States, Italy and Spain. Nucleic acid was either cDNA or gDNA, and it came from T cells, B-cell-depleted T cells, or PBMCs.

This clone was counted only a few times. Per the original data handling: Estimation of nucleated cell counts was performed using reference gene primer amplification. Method: immunoSEQ multiplex PCR; TCRdb's copy keeps in-frame clones and lacks some. That table supplies the V and J calls and clone size; D and trimming were determined from the DNA. The profile shows tens of thousands of clones, 60% to 85% of them singletons. The CDR3 is made up of 15 amino acids. Germline loops: CDR1 MNHNY, CDR2 SVGAGI (reference sequence). V lost 7 bases, J lost 4 bases, and 11 bases stayed unmatched. The sequence was collected from a human donor in a cohort sampled during active COVID-19. The sample comprised peripheral blood. The chain carries TRBV6-6 and TRBJ2-5, with 8 bases lining up with TRBD1. The CDR3 DNA reads TGTGCCAGCATAACCAGACACAGGGGGGTAGAGACCCAGTACTTC. This encodes CASITRHRGVETQYF.